The 7 T cell receptor beta chains given below trace back to one sample, sequenced in a study of CXCR3-negative and CXCR3-positive naive CD8 T cells. Study conclusions and caveats: TRB CDR3 hydrophobicity was greater in CXCR3-positive naive cells than in CXCR3-negative naive cells.

Antigens for these TCRs are unknown. It was by 5' RACE with UMI labels that the TRB cDNA libraries were prepared. After re-calling the 5' RACE reads, TCRdb lists one entry per CDR3 protein, DNA absent. The sample has more than 70,000 distinct CDR3 sequences. Sequencing was done on a sample of naive CXCR3+ CD8+ T cells from blood. Subset defined: CD45RO-CCR7+CD27+CD95- naive CD8+ T cells expressing CXCR3 (TNR3+). Receptor source: a human donor in good health. Some clones in this sample may be carry-over from other donors' samples.

The chain couples TRBV7-2 to TRBJ2-1; without DNA, the TCRdb call of TRBD1 cannot be checked. This CDR3 has 16 amino acids. From germline, CDR1 is SGHTA and CDR2 FQGNSA. This CDR3 is CASSLRFRGFGGEQFF. The complete variable domain, with remaining parts taken from reference TRBV7-2 and TRBJ2-1, reads GAGVSQSPSNKVTEKGKDVELRCDPISGHTALYWYRQSLGQGLEFLIYFQGNSAPDKSGLPSDRFSAERTGGSVSTLTIQRTQQEDSAVYLCASSLRFRGFGGEQFFGPGTRLTVL.

The chain is built from TRBV7-8 and TRBJ2-7; TCRdb's D call of TRBD1 is untestable without DNA. The CDR3 sequence is 15 residues long. CDR1 and CDR2 (germline): SGHVS, FQNEAQ. The CDR3 loop reads CASSSQGAPAYEQYF.

The CDR3 sequence is CASVGPNEQFF. The chain carries TRBV12-3 or TRBV12-4 and TRBJ2-1; lacking DNA, the TRBD2 call made by TCRdb goes unchecked. This CDR3 has 11 amino acids.

The rearrangement links TRBV29-1 to TRBJ2-3; TCRdb returns TRBD1, unconfirmable since there is no DNA. Germline CDR1 and CDR2: SQVTM and ANQGSEA. The CDR3 totals 14 residues. This CDR3 is CSVVLWGDSDTQYF.

The chain carries TRBV20-1 and TRBJ2-7; there is no DNA to check the TCRdb D call of TRBD1. The CDR3 length is 12 residues. Looked up from germline, CDR1 is DFQATT and CDR2 is SNEGSKA (reference sequence). This CDR3 reads CSGFRDPPEQYF.

The chain uses TRBV21-1 and TRBJ1-5; TCRdb designates TRBD1, a call that cannot be tested without DNA. TRBV21-1 is labeled a pseudogene. The CDR3 is 16 amino acids. The CDR3 loop is CASSTGTPWANQPQHF.

V usage is TRBV7-9 and J usage is TRBJ2-7; absent DNA, TCRdb's TRBD1 call cannot be checked. The CDR3 runs 16 residues. Germline CDR1 reads SEHNR; CDR2 reads FQNEAQ (reference sequence). This CDR3 reads CASSHRDKSSFWEQYF.